These 31 T cell receptor beta chains originate from one sample sequenced in a study of T-cell reconstitution after alpha-beta-depleted transplantation in children. The TCRbeta library incorporated unique molecular identifiers. TCRdb re-analysed the PCR reads in MiXCR, keeping a single row per CDR3 protein. The sample includes under 250,000 distinct CDR3 sequences, 20% to 30% seen only once; the top ten take 4.8%. Here the sequenced sample was PBMCs, mostly from graft donor cells, taken 360 days after TCRalphabeta/CD19-depleted stem cell transplant. The source is a female patient between 2 and 15 years old who had a stem cell transplant for congenital amegakaryocytic thrombocytopenia, so the T cells may come from the graft donor.

This clonotype was seen only a few times. The chain employs TRBV7-2 and TRBJ2-2, with unresolved D. CDR3 length equals 15 residues. The germline gives CDR1 SGHTA, CDR2 FQGNSA. Trimming shortened V by 3 bases and J by 10 bases, and 18 bases separated the two germline ends. As DNA, the CDR3 is TGTGCCAGCAGCTTGCTGTACTCGGCGGCGTCGGAGCTGTTTTTT. Its translation: CASSLLYSAASELFF.

The CDR3 loop reads CAACSAGVSNQPQHF. The CDR3 DNA reads TGTGCCGCTTGTTCGGCAGGGGTCAGCAATCAGCCCCAGCATTTT. V gene TRBV6-1 combines with J gene TRBJ1-5; D might be TRBD1 (6 bases). This CDR3 has 15 residues. The germline gives CDR1 MNHNS, CDR2 SASEGT. The V gene lost 11 bases and the J gene lost 1 base, with 18 bases spanning the gap.

To note about this clonotype: One end of the junction fails to match germline, which may point to a read error. The V and J genes are TRBV6-1 and TRBJ2-3; TRBD2 agrees at 8 bases. The CDR3 sequence is 14 residues long. The germline gives CDR1 MNHNS, CDR2 SASEGT. The CDR3 coding sequence is TGTGCCAGCAATGAAGCGGGAGCCCCAGATACGCAGTATTTT. It yields the protein CASNEAGAPDTQYF.

This clonotype came up many times. The chain couples TRBV11-2 to TRBJ2-2; D unclear. This CDR3 has 15 amino acids. Between the trimmed V and J ends, which lost 4 bases and 5 bases, there was a span of 14 bases. Germline V lookup: CDR1 SGHAT, CDR2 FQNNGV. The CDR3 bases are TGTGCCAGCAGCTCTCCACCGCGATTTACCGGGGAGCTGTTTTTT. Translation gives CASSSPPRFTGELFF. Looking up the rest from reference TRBV11-2 and TRBJ2-2 gives the full variable domain: EAGVAQSPRYKIIEKRQSVAFWCNPISGHATLYWYQQILGQGPKLLIQFQNNGVVDDSQLPKDRFSAERLKGVDSTLKIQPAKLEDSAVYLCASSSPPRFTGELFFGEGSRLTVL.

The chain combines TRBV12-3 or TRBV12-4 with TRBJ2-1, with no clear D. There are 13 residues in the CDR3. V was cut by 6 bases and J by 6 bases, with 12 bases left in between. As DNA, the CDR3 is TGTGCCAGCAGCCCTCTTCACGGCAATGAGCAGTTCTTC. This sequence encodes CASSPLHGNEQFF.

This clonotype was counted between two and nine times. The CDR3 DNA reads TGCAGTGCTAGGGAGAGGCGGGACGGGGGGTACGAGCAGTACTTC. Protein sequence: CSARERRDGGYEQYF. The chain joins TRBV20-1 to TRBJ2-7; 7 bases match TRBD2. After removal of 3 bases from V and 4 bases from J, the junction contained 12 bases not matched to a gene. This CDR3 has 15 amino acids. Per the germline V gene, CDR1 is DFQATT and CDR2 is SNEGSKA (reference sequence).

This clonotype has just a few counts. The V gene is TRBV29-1, the J gene TRBJ2-7; D unresolved. V shed 5 bases and J shed 2 bases, with 4 bases lying between them. Germline V gives CDR1 SQVTM, CDR2 ANQGSEA. The CDR3 is 10 residues long. Here the CDR3 reads CSVRTYEQYF. CDR3 DNA: TGCAGCGTTCGGACCTACGAGCAGTACTTC.

The table lists this clonotype with a few counts. This chain connects TRBV4-1 to TRBJ2-7, with D perhaps assigned TRBD1 or TRBD2 (5 bases each). The length of the CDR3 is 16 residues. Per the germline V gene, CDR1 is MGHRA and CDR2 is YSYEKL. The germline V and J ends were trimmed by 4 bases and 2 bases, with 18 bases remaining between them. The CDR3 here is CASSPSGAYGAYEQYF. CDR3 nucleotide sequence: TGCGCCAGCAGCCCTTCCGGGGCATACGGCGCCTACGAGCAGTACTTC.

This clonotype was picked up a small number of times. The chain links TRBV6-2 or TRBV6-3 to TRBJ1-1; TRBD1 is a possible D gene (5 bases). This CDR3 comprises 15 residues. V lost 6 bases and J lost 3, with 17 bases in between. CDR1 is MNHEY, CDR2 SVGEGT, per germline. The DNA of the CDR3 is TGTGCCAGCAGATTCCGTCCAACCAGGGACACTGAAGCTTTCTTT. It yields the protein CASRFRPTRDTEAFF.

The chain uses TRBV4-1 and TRBJ2-3; 8 positions agree with TRBD2. The junction had 12 bases not matched to a gene; V was cut back by 3 bases and J by 4 bases. Germline CDR1 is MGHRA and CDR2 is YSYEKL. This CDR3 is built from 17 residues. CDR3 in amino acids: CASSQGIRLAIADTQYF. The CDR3 bases are TGCGCCAGCAGCCAGGGAATCCGACTAGCGATCGCAGATACGCAGTATTTT.

This clonotype was recorded a few times. The chain links TRBV20-1 to TRBJ2-1, with 8 bases matching TRBD2. Germline V gene data show CDR1 as DFQATT and CDR2 as SNEGSKA (reference sequence). V trimming: 6 bases; J trimming: 6 bases; junction bases outside the gene matches: 10. The CDR3 length is 14 residues. CDR3 amino acids: CSAAWGRGANEQFF. CDR3 coding DNA: TGCAGTGCGGCATGGGGGCGGGGGGCCAATGAGCAGTTCTTC.

V and J are TRBV4-1 and TRBJ2-5; maybe TRBD1 (6 bases). The CDR3 extends over 13 amino acids. Germline loops: CDR1 MGHRA, CDR2 YSYEKL. V lost 6 bases and J 5 bases, leaving 13 bases between the germline ends. For the CDR3, the DNA is TGCGCCAGCAGTCACTCAGGGGTGGAGACCCAGTACTTC. Translated, it gives CASSHSGVETQYF.

In this sample, this clonotype turned up many times. The CDR3: CASSVDLTGELFF. The CDR3 coding sequence is TGTGCCAGCAGCGTAGACCTCACCGGGGAGCTGTTTTTT. The chain carries TRBV9 and TRBJ2-2; D is unresolved. The germline V and J ends were trimmed by 0 bases and 4 bases, with 4 bases remaining between them. The CDR3 totals 13 residues. Germline V gives CDR1 SGDLS, CDR2 YYNGEE.

This clonotype came up many times. V and J are TRBV28 and TRBJ2-2; unclear D gene. V was clipped by 2 bases and J by 4 bases, with 5 bases between them. The CDR3 runs to 13 residues. Germline values: CDR1 MDHEN, CDR2 SYDVKM. The CDR3 loop reads CASSLGGTGELFF. The CDR3 region has the DNA TGTGCCAGCAGTTTAGGCGGCACCGGGGAGCTGTTTTTT.

The chain combines TRBV18 with TRBJ2-3; the match to TRBD2 covers 14 bases. This CDR3 is 15 amino acids long. The trim removed 4 bases at V and 5 bases at J, leaving 2 bases unmatched. Germline V CDR1 and CDR2: KGHSH, LQKENI. Here the CDR3 DNA reads TGTGCCAGCTCACAAGGGACTAGCGGGGGAGATACGCAGTATTTT. It specifies CASSQGTSGGDTQYF. The full variable domain, rest sourced from reference TRBV18 and TRBJ2-3, is NAGVMQNPRHLVRRRGQEARLRCSPMKGHSHVYWYRQLPEEGLKFMVYLQKENIIDESGMPKERFSAEFPKEGPSILRIQQVVRGDSAAYFCASSQGTSGGDTQYFGPGTRLTVL.

This clonotype was recorded a few times. CDR3 loop: CASSQDRALYNEQFF. The CDR3 DNA reads as TGTGCCAGCAGCCAAGATCGGGCACTTTACAATGAGCAGTTCTTC. The chain uses TRBV3-1 and TRBJ2-1; D is unclear. Per the germline V gene, CDR1 is LGHDT and CDR2 is YNNKEL (reference sequence). The V end was cut by 0 bases, the J end by 4 bases, with 10 bases between. This CDR3 spans 15 amino acids.

The chain joins TRBV4-2 to TRBJ2-3; 9 positions agree with TRBD2. CDR1 is LGHNA, CDR2 YNFKEQ, per germline. This CDR3 has 17 amino acids. V trimming: 1 base; J trimming: 3 bases; junction bases outside the gene matches: 8. The DNA for the CDR3 is TGTGCCAGCAGCCAAGGTCTCTTAGCGGGGGTAACAGATACGCAGTATTTT. Its translation is CASSQGLLAGVTDTQYF.

This clonotype has more than one count but fewer than ten. V is TRBV29-1 and J is TRBJ2-5; D not resolved. Germline loops: CDR1 SQVTM, CDR2 ANQGSEA. This CDR3 region has 12 residues. V lost 3 bases to trimming and J lost 1 base, with 6 bases between them. The chain's CDR3 is CSVEGTQETQYF. CDR3 DNA sequence: TGCAGCGTTGAGGGCACCCAAGAGACCCAGTACTTC.

The sample holds a few counts of this clonotype. V is TRBV10-3 and J is TRBJ2-3, with a possible D match to TRBD2 (6 bases). Trimming pared 8 bases from V and 1 base from J, leaving 13 bases between. Germline V CDR1 and CDR2: ENHRY, SYGVKD. The CDR3 covers 14 residues. CDR3 amino acids: CAIRVGGGTDTQYF. As DNA, the CDR3 is TGTGCCATCCGAGTCGGGGGTGGCACAGATACGCAGTATTTT.

This clonotype was found a few times. The CDR3 DNA reads as TGTGCCAGCAGGGACGGGGAGCTGTTTTTT. It is translated as CASRDGELFF. The chain has TRBV6-2 or TRBV6-3 and TRBJ2-2; D uncertain. This CDR3 has 10 amino acids. V was pared by 6 bases and J by 7 bases, with 3 bases between. Germline V CDR1 and CDR2: MNHEY, SVGEGT.

V gene TRBV20-1 combines with J gene TRBJ2-1; tentative D call: TRBD2 (5 bases). The CDR3 is 11 amino acids. V was shortened by 6 bases and J by 8 bases, with 11 bases between the two germline ends. Germline V gives CDR1 DFQATT, CDR2 SNEGSKA (reference sequence). CDR3: CSASGRYEQFF. In DNA form, the CDR3 reads TGCAGTGCCAGCGGTAGATATGAGCAGTTCTTC.

The sample holds many counts of this clonotype. The chain uses TRBV12-3 or TRBV12-4 and TRBJ2-3; D is perhaps TRBD2 (7 bases). This CDR3 region has 19 residues. Between the trimmed V and J ends, which lost 0 bases and 3 bases, there was a span of 22 bases. The CDR3 DNA follows: TGTGCCAGCAGTTTAGCGGAAGCAGGGGCGGGAGTTGGTACAGATACGCAGTATTTT. Translating gives CASSLAEAGAGVGTDTQYF.

In its sample, this clonotype was seen a few times. The genes are TRBV28 and TRBJ1-1; no clear D. Germline CDR1 and CDR2: MDHEN and SYDVKM. The CDR3 spans 11 residues. V was cut by 6 bases and J by 2 bases, with 4 bases left in between. The CDR3 DNA reads TGTGCCAGCAGAACAAACACTGAAGCTTTCTTT. It encodes CASRTNTEAFF.

There are a few counts of this clonotype. The chain combines TRBV3-1 with TRBJ2-7; D gene uncertain. V was clipped by 0 bases and J by 2 bases, with 14 bases between them. CDR3 length: 16 amino acids. Germline V gene data show CDR1 as LGHDT and CDR2 as YNNKEL (reference sequence). In nucleotides, the CDR3 is TGTGCCAGCAGCCAAGATGCAATCTTCTATCCCTACGAGCAGTACTTC. It encodes CASSQDAIFYPYEQYF.

The chain uses TRBV4-1 and TRBJ2-1, with D perhaps TRBD1 (6 bases). This CDR3 has 16 residues. Germline assignment: CDR1 MGHRA and CDR2 YSYEKL. Trimming pared 1 base from V and 0 bases from J, leaving 10 bases between. The CDR3 is CASSQVQGLSYNEQFF. CDR3 in DNA: TGCGCCAGCAGCCAAGTCCAGGGGCTCTCCTACAATGAGCAGTTCTTC.

The V and J genes are TRBV6-2 or TRBV6-3 and TRBJ2-7; D is undetermined. The V end lost 0 bases, the J end lost 4 bases, and 4 bases lay between the germline ends. The germline CDR1 and CDR2 sequences are MNHEY and SVGEGT. The length of the CDR3 is 12 residues. The CDR3 DNA follows: TGTGCCAGCAGTTACTCCCGATACGAGCAGTACTTC. This codes for CASSYSRYEQYF.

This chain uses TRBV7-9 with TRBJ1-4; D is unclear. This CDR3 has 15 residues. Trimming removed 5 bases at V and 7 bases at J, with 17 bases between. Germline lookup yields CDR1 SEHNR and CDR2 FQNEAQ (reference sequence). DNA of the CDR3: TGTGCCAGCAGCCAAGCGGCACAGATTTTTGAAAAACTGTTTTTT. Residues: CASSQAAQIFEKLFF.

This clonotype was recorded a few times. This chain links TRBV20-1 with TRBJ2-1; 7 positions agree with TRBD1. Per germline, CDR1 DFQATT and CDR2 SNEGSKA (reference sequence). V shed 6 bases and J 2 bases; nucleotides not matched to a gene: 7. The CDR3 length is 14 residues. CDR3 sequence (DNA): TGCAGTGCGCCCTCCGGGACAGCCTACAATGAGCAGTTCTTC. Its translation is CSAPSGTAYNEQFF.

The V gene is TRBV9, the J gene TRBJ1-2; TRBD1 matches 10 bases. V was clipped by 2 bases and J by 4 bases; unmatched bases: 2. Germline loops: CDR1 SGDLS, CDR2 YYNGEE. The CDR3 has 14 residues. CDR3 residues: CASSVGQGVYGYTF. CDR3 nucleotide sequence: TGTGCCAGCAGCGTCGGACAGGGGGTCTATGGCTACACCTTC.

The gene calls are TRBV20-1 and TRBJ2-3, with 10 nucleotides matching TRBD2. The CDR3 totals 14 residues. Per the germline V gene, CDR1 is DFQATT and CDR2 is SNEGSKA (reference sequence). V lost 5 bases and J lost 3; bases outside the gene matches: 5. CDR3 DNA sequence: TGCAGTGCTTACGAACTAGCGGGGACAGATACGCAGTATTTT. This encodes CSAYELAGTDTQYF.

This clonotype was found a few times. The genes are TRBV29-1 and TRBJ2-1; TRBD2 aligns across 12 bases. CDR1 SQVTM and CDR2 ANQGSEA come from the germline V gene. CDR3 length equals 14 residues. V trimming: 2 bases; J trimming: 8 bases; junction bases outside the gene matches: 4. Here the CDR3 reads CSVELAGGLDEQFF. CDR3 nucleotides: TGCAGCGTTGAACTAGCGGGGGGGCTTGATGAGCAGTTCTTC.